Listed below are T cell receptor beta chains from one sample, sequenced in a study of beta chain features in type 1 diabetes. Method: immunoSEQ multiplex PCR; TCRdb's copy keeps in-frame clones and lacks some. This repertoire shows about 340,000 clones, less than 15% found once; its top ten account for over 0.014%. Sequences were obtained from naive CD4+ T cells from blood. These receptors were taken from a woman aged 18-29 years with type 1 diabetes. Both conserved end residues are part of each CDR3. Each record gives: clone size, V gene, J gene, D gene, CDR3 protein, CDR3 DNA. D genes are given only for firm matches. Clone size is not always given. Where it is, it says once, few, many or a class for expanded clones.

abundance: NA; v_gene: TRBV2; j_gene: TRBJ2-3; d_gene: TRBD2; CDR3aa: CASSTGGGTDTQYF; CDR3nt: TGTGCCAGCAGCACGGGGGGAGGCACAGATACGCAGTATTTT
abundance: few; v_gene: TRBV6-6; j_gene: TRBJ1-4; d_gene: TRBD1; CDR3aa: CASSYWGQGSNEKLFF; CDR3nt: TGTGCCAGCAGTTACTGGGGACAGGGGAGTAATGAAAAACTGTTTTTT
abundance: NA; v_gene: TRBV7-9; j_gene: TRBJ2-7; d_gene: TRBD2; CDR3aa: CASSLTSGNTYEQYF; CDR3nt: TGTGCCAGCAGCTTGACTAGCGGAAACACTTACGAGCAGTACTTC
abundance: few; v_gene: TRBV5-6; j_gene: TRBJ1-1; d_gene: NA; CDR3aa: CASSLGSRGEAFF; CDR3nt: TGTGCCAGCAGCTTGGGATCCAGGGGTGAAGCTTTCTTT
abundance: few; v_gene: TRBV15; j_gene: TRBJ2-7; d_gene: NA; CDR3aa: CATSRGANRDTGEQYF; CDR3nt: TGTGCCACCAGCAGGGGAGCTAACCGGGACACTGGCGAGCAGTACTTC
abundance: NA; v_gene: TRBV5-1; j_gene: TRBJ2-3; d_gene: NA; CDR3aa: CASSPTTATDTQYF; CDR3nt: TGCGCCAGCAGCCCGACGACAGCCACAGATACGCAGTATTTT
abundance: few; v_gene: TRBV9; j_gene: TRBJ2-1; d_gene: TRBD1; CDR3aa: CASSVRIGTGTYNEQFF; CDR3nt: TGTGCCAGCAGCGTACGGATCGGGACAGGGACCTACAATGAGCAGTTCTTC
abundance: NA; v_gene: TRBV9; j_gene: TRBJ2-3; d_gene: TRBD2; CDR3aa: CASSVTSGTDTQYF; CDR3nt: TGTGCCAGCAGCGTGACTAGCGGCACAGATACGCAGTATTTT
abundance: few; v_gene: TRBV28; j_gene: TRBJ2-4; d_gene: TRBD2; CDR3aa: CASSPAGGSTAKNIQYF; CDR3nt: TGTGCCAGCAGTCCTGCTGGCGGGAGTACGGCCAAAAACATTCAGTACTTC
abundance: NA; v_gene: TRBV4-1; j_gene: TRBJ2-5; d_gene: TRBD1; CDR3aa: CASSHSGTGKETQYF; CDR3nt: TGCGCCAGCAGCCACTCCGGGACAGGGAAAGAGACCCAGTACTTC
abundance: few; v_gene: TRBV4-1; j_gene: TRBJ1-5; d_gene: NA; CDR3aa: CASSRTHIGPQHF; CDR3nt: TGCGCCAGCAGCCGGACACATATCGGGCCCCAGCATTTT
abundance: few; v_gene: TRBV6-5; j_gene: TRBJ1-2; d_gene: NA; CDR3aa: CASRSGEGYGYTF; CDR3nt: TGTGCCAGCAGGAGTGGAGAGGGCTATGGCTACACCTTC
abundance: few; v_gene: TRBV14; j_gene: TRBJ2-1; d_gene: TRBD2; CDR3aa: CASSPSPAGDNEQFF; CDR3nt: TGTGCCAGCAGCCCTTCACCCGCGGGGGACAATGAGCAGTTCTTC
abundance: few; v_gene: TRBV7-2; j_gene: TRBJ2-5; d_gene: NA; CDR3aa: CASSLNVGRETQYF; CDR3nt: TGTGCCAGCAGCTTAAATGTCGGGAGAGAGACCCAGTACTTC
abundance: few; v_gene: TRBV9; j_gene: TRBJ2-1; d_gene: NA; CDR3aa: CASSVARSNEQFF; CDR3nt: TGTGCCAGCAGCGTAGCCCGGAGCAATGAGCAGTTCTTC
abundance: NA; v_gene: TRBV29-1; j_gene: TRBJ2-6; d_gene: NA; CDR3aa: CSVALWRGPGANVLTF; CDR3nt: TGCAGCGTTGCCCTCTGGCGGGGGCCTGGGGCCAACGTCCTGACTTTC
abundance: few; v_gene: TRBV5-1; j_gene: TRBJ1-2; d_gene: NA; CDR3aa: CASSLAQGWNYGYTF; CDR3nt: TGCGCCAGCAGCTTGGCGCAGGGATGGAACTATGGCTACACCTTC
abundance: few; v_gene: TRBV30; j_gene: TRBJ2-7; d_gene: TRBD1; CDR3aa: CAWSETGVEQYF; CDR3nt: TGTGCCTGGAGTGAGACAGGGGTCGAGCAGTACTTC
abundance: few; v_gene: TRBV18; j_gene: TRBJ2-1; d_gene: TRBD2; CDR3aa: CASSPPLAGVGGEQFF; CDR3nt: TGTGCCAGCTCACCACCACTAGCGGGAGTAGGCGGTGAGCAGTTCTTC
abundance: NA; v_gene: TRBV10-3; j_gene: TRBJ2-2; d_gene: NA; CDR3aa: CAIRAGTGELFF; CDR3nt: TGTGCCATCAGGGCAGGCACCGGGGAGCTGTTTTTT
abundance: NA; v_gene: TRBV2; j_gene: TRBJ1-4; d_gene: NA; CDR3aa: CASSESPRLPGEKLFF; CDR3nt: TGTGCCAGCAGTGAAAGTCCCCGCTTACCGGGTGAAAAACTGTTTTTT
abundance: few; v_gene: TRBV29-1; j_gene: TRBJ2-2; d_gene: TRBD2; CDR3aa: CSVGVTSGNTGELFF; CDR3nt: TGCAGCGTTGGGGTGACTAGCGGTAACACCGGGGAGCTGTTTTTT
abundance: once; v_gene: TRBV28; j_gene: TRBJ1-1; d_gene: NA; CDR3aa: CASSFGGRGNTEAFF; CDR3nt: TGTGCCAGCAGTTTTGGGGGCCGCGGGAACACTGAAGCTTTCTTT
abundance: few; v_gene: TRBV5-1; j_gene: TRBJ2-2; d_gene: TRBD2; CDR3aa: CASSLTSGSNTGELFF; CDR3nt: TGCGCCAGCAGCTTGACTAGCGGGTCGAACACCGGGGAGCTGTTTTTT
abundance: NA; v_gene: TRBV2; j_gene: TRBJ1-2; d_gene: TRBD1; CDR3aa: CASRGTGGDYGYTF; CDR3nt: TGTGCCAGCAGGGGGACAGGGGGCGACTATGGCTACACCTTC
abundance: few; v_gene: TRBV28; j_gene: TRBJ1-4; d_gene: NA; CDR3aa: CASSSGSRGKLFF; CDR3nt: TGTGCCAGCAGTTCAGGGTCCCGAGGAAAACTGTTTTTT
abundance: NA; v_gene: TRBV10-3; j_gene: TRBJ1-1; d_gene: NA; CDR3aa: CAIGGWGTEAFF; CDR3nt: TGTGCCATCGGAGGGTGGGGTACTGAAGCTTTCTTT
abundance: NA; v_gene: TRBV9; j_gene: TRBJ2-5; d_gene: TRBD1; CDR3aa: CASSVGGQAETQYF; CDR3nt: TGTGCCAGCAGCGTAGGGGGACAGGCAGAGACCCAGTACTTC
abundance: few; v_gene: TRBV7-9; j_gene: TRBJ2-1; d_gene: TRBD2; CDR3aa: CASNRLAGSYNEQFF; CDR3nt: TGTGCCAGCAATAGGCTAGCGGGCTCCTACAATGAGCAGTTCTTC